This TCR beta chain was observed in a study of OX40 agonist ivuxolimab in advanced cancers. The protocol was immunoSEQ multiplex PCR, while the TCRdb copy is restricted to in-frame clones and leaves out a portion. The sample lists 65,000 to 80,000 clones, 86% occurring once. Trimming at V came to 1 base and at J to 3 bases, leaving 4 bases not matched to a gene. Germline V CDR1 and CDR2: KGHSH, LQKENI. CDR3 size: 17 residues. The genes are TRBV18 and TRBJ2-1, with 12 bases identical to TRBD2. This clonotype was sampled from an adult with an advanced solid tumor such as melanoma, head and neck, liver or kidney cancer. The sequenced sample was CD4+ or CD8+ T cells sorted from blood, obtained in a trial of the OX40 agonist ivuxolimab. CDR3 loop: CASSPRTSGGFYNEQFF. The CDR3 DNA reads TGTGCCAGCTCACCACGTACTAGCGGGGGGTTCTACAATGAGCAGTTCTTC.